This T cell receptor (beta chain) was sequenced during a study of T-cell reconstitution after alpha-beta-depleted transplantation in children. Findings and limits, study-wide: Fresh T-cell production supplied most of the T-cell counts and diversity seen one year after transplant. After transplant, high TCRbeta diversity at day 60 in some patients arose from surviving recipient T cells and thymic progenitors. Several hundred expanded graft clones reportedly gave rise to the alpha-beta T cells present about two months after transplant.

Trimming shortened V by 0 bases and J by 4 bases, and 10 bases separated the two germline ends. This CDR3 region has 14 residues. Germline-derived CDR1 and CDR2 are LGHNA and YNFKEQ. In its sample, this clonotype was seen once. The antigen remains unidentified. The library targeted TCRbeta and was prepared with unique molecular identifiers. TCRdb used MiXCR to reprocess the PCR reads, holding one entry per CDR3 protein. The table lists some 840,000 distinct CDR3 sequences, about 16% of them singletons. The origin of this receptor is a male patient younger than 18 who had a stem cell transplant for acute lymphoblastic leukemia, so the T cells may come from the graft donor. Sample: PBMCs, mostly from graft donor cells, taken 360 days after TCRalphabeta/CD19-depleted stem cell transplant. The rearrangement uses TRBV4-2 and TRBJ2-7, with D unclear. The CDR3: CASSQEPVWYEQYF. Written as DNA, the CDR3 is TGTGCCAGCAGCCAAGAACCCGTCTGGTACGAGCAGTACTTC.